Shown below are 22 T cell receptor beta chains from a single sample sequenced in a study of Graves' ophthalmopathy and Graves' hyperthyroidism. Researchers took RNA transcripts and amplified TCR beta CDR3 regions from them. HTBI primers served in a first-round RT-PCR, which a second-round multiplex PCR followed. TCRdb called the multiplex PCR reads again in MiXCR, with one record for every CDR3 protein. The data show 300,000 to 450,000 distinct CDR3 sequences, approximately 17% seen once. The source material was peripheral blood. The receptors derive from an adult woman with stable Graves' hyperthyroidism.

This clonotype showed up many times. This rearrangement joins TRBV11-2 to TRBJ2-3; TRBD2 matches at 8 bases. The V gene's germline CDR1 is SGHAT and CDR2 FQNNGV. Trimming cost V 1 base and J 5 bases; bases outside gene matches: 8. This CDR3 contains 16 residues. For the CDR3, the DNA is TGTGCCAGCAGCTTAGGGGGGGCTAGCGGGTTAGATACGCAGTATTTT. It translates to CASSLGGASGLDTQYF.

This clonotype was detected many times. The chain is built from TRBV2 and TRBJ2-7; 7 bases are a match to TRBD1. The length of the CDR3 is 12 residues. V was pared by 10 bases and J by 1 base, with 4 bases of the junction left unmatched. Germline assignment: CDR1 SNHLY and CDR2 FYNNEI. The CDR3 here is CATMDRSYEQYF. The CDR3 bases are TGTGCCACAATGGACAGGTCCTACGAGCAGTACTTC.

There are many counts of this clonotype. This CDR3 is CASSESTSGIYEQFF. The DNA of the CDR3 is TGCGCCAGCAGTGAGTCGACTAGCGGGATTTATGAGCAGTTCTTC. The V call is TRBV10-2, the J call TRBJ2-1; 11 positions match TRBD2. From germline, CDR1 is WSHSY and CDR2 SAAADI. The V and J ends lost 0 bases and 8 bases, in that order; junction bases with no gene match: 3. CDR3 size: 15 residues.

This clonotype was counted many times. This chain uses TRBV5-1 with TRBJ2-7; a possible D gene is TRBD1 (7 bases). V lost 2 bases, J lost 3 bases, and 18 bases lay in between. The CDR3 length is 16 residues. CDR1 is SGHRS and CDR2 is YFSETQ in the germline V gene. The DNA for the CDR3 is TGCGCCAGCAGCTTTGGGACTGGGACAGCCAGCTACGAGCAGTACTTC. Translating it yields CASSFGTGTASYEQYF.

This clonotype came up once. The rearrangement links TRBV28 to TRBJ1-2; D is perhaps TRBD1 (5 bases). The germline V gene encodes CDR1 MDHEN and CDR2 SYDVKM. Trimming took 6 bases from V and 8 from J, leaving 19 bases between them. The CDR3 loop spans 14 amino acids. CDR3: CASRSGTLLRGYTF. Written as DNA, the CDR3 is TGTGCCAGCAGGTCCGGGACTTTACTTCGAGGCTACACCTTC.

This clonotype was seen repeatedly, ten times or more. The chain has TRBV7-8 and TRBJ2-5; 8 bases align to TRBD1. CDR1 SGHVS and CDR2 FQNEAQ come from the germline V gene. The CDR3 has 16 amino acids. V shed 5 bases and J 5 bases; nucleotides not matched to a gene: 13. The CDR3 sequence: CASSLRRTGRRETQYF. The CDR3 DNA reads TGTGCCAGCAGCCTTAGGAGGACAGGGAGGCGGGAGACCCAGTACTTC.

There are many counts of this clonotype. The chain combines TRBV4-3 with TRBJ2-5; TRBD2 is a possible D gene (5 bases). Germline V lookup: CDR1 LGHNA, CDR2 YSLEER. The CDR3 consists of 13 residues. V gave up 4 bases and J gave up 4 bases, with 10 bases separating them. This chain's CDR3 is CASSRIRGETQYF. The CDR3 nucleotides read TGCGCCAGCAGCCGAATTCGGGGAGAGACCCAGTACTTC.

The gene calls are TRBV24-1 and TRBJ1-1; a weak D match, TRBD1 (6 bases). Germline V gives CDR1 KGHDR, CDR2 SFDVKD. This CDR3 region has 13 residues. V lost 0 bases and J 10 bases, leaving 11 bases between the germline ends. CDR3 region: CATSDLQGRRAFF. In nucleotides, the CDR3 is TGTGCCACCAGTGATTTGCAGGGGCGAAGAGCTTTCTTT.

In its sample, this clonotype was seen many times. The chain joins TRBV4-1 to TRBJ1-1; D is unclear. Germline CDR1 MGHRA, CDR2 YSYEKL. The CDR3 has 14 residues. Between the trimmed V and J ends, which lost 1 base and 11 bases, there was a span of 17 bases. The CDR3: CASSQGSAGSSAFF. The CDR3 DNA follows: TGCGCCAGCAGCCAAGGTTCGGCCGGGTCTTCGGCTTTCTTT.

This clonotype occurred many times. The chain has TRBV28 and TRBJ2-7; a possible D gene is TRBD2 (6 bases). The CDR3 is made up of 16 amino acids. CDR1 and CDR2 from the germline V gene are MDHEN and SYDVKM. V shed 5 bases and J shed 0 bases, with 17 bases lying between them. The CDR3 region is CASSLNPGLSSYEQYF. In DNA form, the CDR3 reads TGTGCCAGCAGTCTCAATCCGGGACTGAGCTCCTACGAGCAGTACTTC.

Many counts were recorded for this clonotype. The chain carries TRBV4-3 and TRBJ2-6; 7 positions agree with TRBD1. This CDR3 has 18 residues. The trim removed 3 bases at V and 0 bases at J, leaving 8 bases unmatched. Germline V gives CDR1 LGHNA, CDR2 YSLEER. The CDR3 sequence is CASSHPQGLNSGANVLTF. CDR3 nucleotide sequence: TGCGCCAGCAGCCATCCACAGGGGTTGAACTCTGGGGCCAACGTCCTGACTTTC.

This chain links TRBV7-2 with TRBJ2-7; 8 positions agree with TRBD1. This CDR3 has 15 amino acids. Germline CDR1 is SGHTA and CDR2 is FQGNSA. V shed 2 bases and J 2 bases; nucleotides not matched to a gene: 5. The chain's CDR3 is CASSLMGTGTYEQYF. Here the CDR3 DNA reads TGTGCCAGCAGCTTAATGGGGACAGGTACCTACGAGCAGTACTTC.

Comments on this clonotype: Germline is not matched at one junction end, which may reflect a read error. The CDR3 DNA reads as TGTGCCAGCAGTGAGGGACAGAAAGCTAACTATGGCTACAGCTTC. This sequence encodes CASSEGQKANYGYSF. The chain joins TRBV6-1 to TRBJ1-2; 7 bases align to TRBD1. CDR1 MNHNS and CDR2 SASEGT come from the germline V gene. This CDR3 spans 15 amino acids.

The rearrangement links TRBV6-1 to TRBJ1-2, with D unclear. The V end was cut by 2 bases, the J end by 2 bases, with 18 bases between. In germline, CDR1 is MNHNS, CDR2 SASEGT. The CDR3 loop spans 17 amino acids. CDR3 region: CASSESAGPPFNYGYTF. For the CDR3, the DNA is TGTGCCAGCAGTGAATCAGCAGGACCCCCATTCAACTATGGCTACACCTTC.

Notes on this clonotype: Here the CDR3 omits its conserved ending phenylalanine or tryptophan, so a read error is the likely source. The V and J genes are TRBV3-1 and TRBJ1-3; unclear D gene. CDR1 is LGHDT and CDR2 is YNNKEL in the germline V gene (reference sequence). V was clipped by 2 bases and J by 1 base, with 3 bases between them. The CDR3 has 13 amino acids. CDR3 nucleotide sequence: TGTGCCAGCAGCCAAATATCTGGAAACACCATATATCTT. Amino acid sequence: CASSQISGNTIYL.

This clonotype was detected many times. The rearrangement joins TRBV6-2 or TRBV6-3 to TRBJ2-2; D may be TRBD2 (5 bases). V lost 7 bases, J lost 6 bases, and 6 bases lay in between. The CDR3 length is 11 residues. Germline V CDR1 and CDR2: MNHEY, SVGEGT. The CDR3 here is CASTSPGELFF. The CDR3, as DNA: TGTGCCAGCACTAGCCCCGGGGAGCTGTTTTTT.

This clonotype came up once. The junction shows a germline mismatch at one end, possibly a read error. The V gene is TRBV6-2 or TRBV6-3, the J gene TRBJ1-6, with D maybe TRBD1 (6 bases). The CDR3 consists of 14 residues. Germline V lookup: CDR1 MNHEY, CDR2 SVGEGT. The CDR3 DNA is TGTGCCAGCAGTTACGGGGACATCAATTCACCCCCCCACTTT. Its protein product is CASSYGDINSPPHF.

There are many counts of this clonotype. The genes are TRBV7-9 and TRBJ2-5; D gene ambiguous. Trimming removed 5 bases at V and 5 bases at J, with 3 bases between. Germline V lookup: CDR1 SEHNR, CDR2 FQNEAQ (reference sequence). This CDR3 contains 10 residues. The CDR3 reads CASSTETQYF. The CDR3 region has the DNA TGTGCCAGCAGCACGGAGACCCAGTACTTC. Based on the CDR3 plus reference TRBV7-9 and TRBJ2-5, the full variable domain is DTGVSQNPRHKITKRGQNVTFRCDPISEHNRLYWYRQTLGQGPEFLTYFQNEAQLEKSRLLSDRFSAERPKGSFSTLEIQRTEQGDSAMYLCASSTETQYFGPGTRLLVL.

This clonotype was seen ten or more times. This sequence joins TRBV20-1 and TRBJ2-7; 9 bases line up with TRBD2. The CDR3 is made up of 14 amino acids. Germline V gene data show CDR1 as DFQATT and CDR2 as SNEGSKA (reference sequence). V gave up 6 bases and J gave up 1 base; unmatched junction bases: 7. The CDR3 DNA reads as TGCAGTGCCAGGGACGCGGGAGGGTCCTACGAGCAGTACTTC. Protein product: CSARDAGGSYEQYF.

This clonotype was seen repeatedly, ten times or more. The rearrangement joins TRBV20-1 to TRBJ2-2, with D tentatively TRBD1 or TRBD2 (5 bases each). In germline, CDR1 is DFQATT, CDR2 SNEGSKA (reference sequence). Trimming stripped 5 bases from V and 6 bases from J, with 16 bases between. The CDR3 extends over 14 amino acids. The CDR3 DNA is TGCAGTGCTCGATCCAACGTGGGGGCCGGGGAGCTGTTTTTT. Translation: CSARSNVGAGELFF.

The CDR3 nucleotides read TGCGCCAGCAGCTTGGTCGGACAGGGGTCTGGGGAGCTGTTTTTT. It is translated as CASSLVGQGSGELFF. The chain carries TRBV5-1 and TRBJ2-2; 9 nucleotides line up with TRBD1. CDR3 length equals 15 residues. Germline CDR1 reads SGHRS; CDR2 reads YFSETQ. With 0 bases clipped from V and 8 bases from J, the junction kept 5 bases outside the gene matches. The variable domain in full, with the rest retrieved from reference TRBV5-1 and TRBJ2-2, is KAGVTQTPRYLIKTRGQQVTLSCSPISGHRSVSWYQQTPGQGLQFLFEYFSETQRNKGNFPGRFSGRQFSNSRSEMNVSTLELGDSALYLCASSLVGQGSGELFFGEGSRLTVL.

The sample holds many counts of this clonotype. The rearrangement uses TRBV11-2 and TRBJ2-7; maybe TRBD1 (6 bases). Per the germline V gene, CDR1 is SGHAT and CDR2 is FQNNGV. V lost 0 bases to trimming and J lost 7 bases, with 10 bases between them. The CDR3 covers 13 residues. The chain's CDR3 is CASSLDRGWEQYF. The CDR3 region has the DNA TGTGCCAGCAGCTTAGACAGGGGATGGGAGCAGTACTTC.